The 4 T cell receptor beta chains below come from one sample, sequenced in a study of blood T cells in healthy people across ages. Combining a sample-barcoded 5' primer with a J-beta primer mix, a second PCR ran for roughly 7 to 11 cycles. Via MiXCR, TCRdb re-called the 5' RACE reads, giving one row per CDR3 protein. Among some 900,000 distinct CDR3 sequences, 40% to 60% were seen once, and the ten largest hold 13%. Sequencing was carried out using blood. Receptor source: a man aged 25-45 years in good health.

The chain carries TRBV21-1 and TRBJ2-4; the table's D call, TRBD1, has no DNA check behind it. TRBV21-1 is a listed pseudogene. This CDR3 has 19 residues. The CDR3 nucleotides read TGTGCCAGCGACTGCCCGGGACCAACTGACCTAGTAGCCAAAAACATTCAGTACTTC. It is translated as CASDCPGPTDLVAKNIQYF.

The chain recombines TRBV27 with TRBJ2-1, with unresolved D. The CDR3 loop spans 15 amino acids. Trimming took 2 bases from V and 2 from J, leaving 10 bases between them. Per germline, CDR1 MNHEY and CDR2 SMNVEV (reference sequence). CDR3 amino acids: CASSLHPRTYNEQFF. DNA for the CDR3: TGTGCCAGCAGTTTACACCCACGGACCTACAATGAGCAGTTCTTC.

This clonotype was counted a single time. The chain joins TRBV29-1 to TRBJ1-1; tentative D call: TRBD1 (6 bases). Germline lookup yields CDR1 SQVTM and CDR2 ANQGSEA. The V end lost 7 bases, the J end lost 7 bases, and 19 bases lay between the germline ends. The CDR3 has 13 amino acids. CDR3 protein: CSGEDPAGDEAFF. In nucleotides, the CDR3 is TGCAGCGGTGAGGATCCAGCAGGGGATGAAGCTTTCTTT.

The chain carries TRBV14 and TRBJ1-6; D is unclear. Germline-derived CDR1 and CDR2 are SGHDN and FVKESK. V was shortened by 0 bases and J by 7 bases, with 7 bases between the two germline ends. The CDR3 is 14 residues long. The CDR3 DNA reads TGTGCCAGCAGCCAAGATAGGTGGAATTCACCCCTCCACTTT. Protein sequence: CASSQDRWNSPLHF.